The present T cell receptor beta chain was sequenced within a study of T cell repertoires in aging, cancer and after chemotherapy. As for the study in general: Donor ages fell into six groups from 30 or younger up to 70 or older. Glioblastoma patients receiving temozolomide-based therapy gave paired samples before and after chemotherapy.

The germline V gene has CDR1 MNHEY and CDR2 SVGAGI. CDR3 length equals 16 residues. The V and J ends lost 7 bases and 5 bases respectively, with 21 bases between them. Study-wide points: In cancer patients, declining TCR diversity with age involved lost richness and lost evenness.

This clonotype was picked up one time. No antigen is known for it. A mixed TRB-A/B primer pool amplified rearranged TRB by multiplex touch-down PCR. One entry per CDR3 protein, called by TCRdb with MiXCR from the multiplex PCR reads. The sample contains around 5,600 distinct CDR3 sequences, about 27% of which appear only once. The template was genomic DNA from peripheral blood, not RNA. This chain joins TRBV6-5 and TRBJ2-1, with D maybe TRBD2 (7 bases). Sequenced sample: blood. The TCR comes from a human donor with a solid tumor. The CDR3 coding sequence is TGTGCCAGCATAGACTCGACGGGGGGCGAGCACAATGAGCAGTTCTTC. Its translation is CASIDSTGGEHNEQFF.